This is a list of T cell receptor beta chains from one sample in a study of CD4 T cells in relation to SARS-CoV-2 and coronaviruses. These receptors have no known antigen. TCRdb keeps only in-frame clones here, not all; method: immunoSEQ multiplex PCR. The table lists 24,000 or so clones, about 84% of them singletons. Input material: CD4+ T cells from PBMCs, cultured in vitro. The receptor source for this set is a human donor in good health. CDR3s include the opening cysteine and the closing phenylalanine or tryptophan. The D gene is left open where the match is weak. Size is stated for part of the rows, as once, few or many counts, or as a class when the clone is expanded.

d_call,j_call,clone_size,v_call,cdr3_aa,cdr3_nt
NA,TRBJ1-5,NA,TRBV6-1,CASSEAPGLGQPQHF,TGTGCCAGCAGTGAAGCCCCAGGGTTGGGCCAGCCCCAGCATTTT
TRBD1,TRBJ2-5,NA,TRBV24-1,CATSDFGRGSQETQYF,TGTGCCACCAGTGATTTTGGCAGGGGGTCGCAAGAGACCCAGTACTTC
NA,TRBJ2-7,NA,TRBV5-1,CASSLGDRSEQYF,TGCGCCAGCAGCTTGGGTGACAGGAGTGAGCAGTACTTC
NA,TRBJ1-5,few,TRBV5-8,CASSLVKGRAVPQHF,TGTGCCAGCAGCTTAGTTAAGGGCAGGGCTGTCCCCCAGCATTTT
NA,TRBJ2-7,NA,TRBV7-2,CASSLSWGYEQYF,TGTGCCAGCAGCTTATCCTGGGGCTACGAGCAGTACTTC
NA,TRBJ1-1,NA,TRBV3-1/TRBV3-2,CASSQDRQNTEAFF,TGTGCCAGCAGCCAAGACAGGCAGAACACTGAAGCTTTCTTT
TRBD2,TRBJ2-3,NA,TRBV14,CASSQNSGALTDTQYF,TGTGCCAGCAGCCAGAATAGCGGGGCGCTCACAGATACGCAGTATTTT
NA,TRBJ2-7,once,TRBV6-5,CASSSPTYEQYF,TGTGCCAGCAGTTCCCCGACCTACGAGCAGTACTTC
NA,TRBJ2-5,NA,TRBV3-1/TRBV3-2,CASSPGLRAGLGAETQYF,TGTGCCAGCAGCCCCGGCCTTCGGGCAGGCCTGGGGGCAGAGACCCAGTACTTC
TRBD2,TRBJ2-5,once,TRBV29-1,CSVAPRGSRETQYF,TGCAGCGTTGCCCCCCGCGGGAGCCGTGAGACCCAGTACTTC
NA,TRBJ2-1,NA,TRBV3-1/TRBV3-2,CASSQDAGRNEQFF,TGTGCCAGCAGCCAAGATGCGGGGCGGAATGAGCAGTTCTTC
NA,TRBJ1-1,few,TRBV20-1,CSASAGTSMNTEAFF,TGCAGTGCTAGTGCCGGGACTTCCATGAACACTGAAGCTTTCTTT
TRBD1,TRBJ2-5,NA,TRBV5-1,CASSFPGGIQETQYF,TGCGCCAGCAGCTTTCCAGGGGGAATCCAAGAGACCCAGTACTTC
NA,TRBJ2-3,few,TRBV5-4,CASSLASGSTDTQYF,TGTGCCAGCAGCTTGGCCAGCGGGAGCACAGATACGCAGTATTTT
NA,TRBJ1-5,few,TRBV30,CAWSQGVNQPQHF,TGTGCCTGGAGTCAGGGAGTCAATCAGCCCCAGCATTTT
NA,TRBJ1-5,NA,TRBV1,CTSSHISQGSNQPQHF,TGCACCAGCAGCCATATTTCGCAGGGGAGCAATCAGCCCCAGCATTTT